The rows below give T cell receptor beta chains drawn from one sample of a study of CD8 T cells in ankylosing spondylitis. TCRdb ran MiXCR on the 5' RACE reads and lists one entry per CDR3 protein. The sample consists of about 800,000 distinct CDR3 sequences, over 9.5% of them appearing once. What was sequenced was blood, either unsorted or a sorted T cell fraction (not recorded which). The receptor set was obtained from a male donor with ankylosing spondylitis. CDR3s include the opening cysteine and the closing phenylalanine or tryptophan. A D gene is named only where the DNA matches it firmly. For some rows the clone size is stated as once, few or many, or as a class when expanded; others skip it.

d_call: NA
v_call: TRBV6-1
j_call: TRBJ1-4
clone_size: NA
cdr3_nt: TGTGCCAGCAGTCCGAGAGGGATTTTTGCAACTAATGAAAAACTGTTTTTT
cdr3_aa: CASSPRGIFATNEKLFF

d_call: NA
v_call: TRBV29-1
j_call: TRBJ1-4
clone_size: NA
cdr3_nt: TGCAGCGCGACCGGCAGAGGTTATAACGAAAAACTGTTTTTT
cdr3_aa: CSATGRGYNEKLFF

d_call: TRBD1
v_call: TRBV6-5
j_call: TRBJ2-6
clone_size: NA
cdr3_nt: TGTGCCAGCAGTTACGGGAGACAGGGGGCTTTTGGGGCCAACGTCCTGACTTTC
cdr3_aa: CASSYGRQGAFGANVLTF

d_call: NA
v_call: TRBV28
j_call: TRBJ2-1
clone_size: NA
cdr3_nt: TGTGCCAGTTGGTCCTACAATGAGCAGTTCTTC
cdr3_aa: CASWSYNEQFF

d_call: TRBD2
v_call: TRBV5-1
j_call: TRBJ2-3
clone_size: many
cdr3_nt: TGCGCCAGCAGAAGAACTGGGGGGGTCGATACGCAGTATTTT
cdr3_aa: CASRRTGGVDTQYF

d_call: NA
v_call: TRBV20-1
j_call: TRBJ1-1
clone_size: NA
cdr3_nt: TGCAGTGCTAGTTTCAGGGCTACAAAGAACACTGAAGCTTTCTTT
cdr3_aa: CSASFRATKNTEAFF

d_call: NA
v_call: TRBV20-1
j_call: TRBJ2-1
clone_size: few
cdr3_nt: TGCAGTGCCACTAGGGGCGGCTTTGAGCAGTTCTTC
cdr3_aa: CSATRGGFEQFF

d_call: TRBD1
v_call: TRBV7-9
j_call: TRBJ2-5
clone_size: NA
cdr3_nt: TGTGCCAGCAGCGGGACAGGGCACGGAGAGACCCAGTACTTC
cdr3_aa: CASSGTGHGETQYF

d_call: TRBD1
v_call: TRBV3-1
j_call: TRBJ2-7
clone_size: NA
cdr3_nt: TGTGCCAGCAGCCAGCCGTGGCAGGGGGACGAGCAGTACTTC
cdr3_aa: CASSQPWQGDEQYF

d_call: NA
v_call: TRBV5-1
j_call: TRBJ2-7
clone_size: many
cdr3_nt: TGCGCCAGCAGCTTGGACCCCAGGGCCTACGAGCAGTACTTC
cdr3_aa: CASSLDPRAYEQYF

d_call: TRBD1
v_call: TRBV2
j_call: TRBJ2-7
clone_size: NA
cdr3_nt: TGTGCCAGCAGTCTGGACAGGACCCTACGAGAGCAGTACTTC
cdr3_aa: CASSLDRTLREQYF

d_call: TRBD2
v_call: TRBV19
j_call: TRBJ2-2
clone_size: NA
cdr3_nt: TGTGCCAGTAGGAGTAGCGGGAGAAGCCCCGGGGAGCTGTTTTTT
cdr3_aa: CASRSSGRSPGELFF

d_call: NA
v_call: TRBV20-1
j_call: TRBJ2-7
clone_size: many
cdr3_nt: TGCAGTGCTAGAGGGGCGCAGGCTGACTACGAGCAGTACTTC
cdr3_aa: CSARGAQADYEQYF

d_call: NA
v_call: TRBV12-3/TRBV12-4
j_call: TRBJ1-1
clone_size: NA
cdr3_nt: TGTGCCAGCAGTTTAAAGGGGGGGGACACTGAAGCTTTCTTT
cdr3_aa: CASSLKGGDTEAFF

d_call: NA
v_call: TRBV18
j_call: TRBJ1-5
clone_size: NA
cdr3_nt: TGTGCCAGCTCACCACCTGGCAGGGCGGATCAGCCCCAGCATTTT
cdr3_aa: CASSPPGRADQPQHF

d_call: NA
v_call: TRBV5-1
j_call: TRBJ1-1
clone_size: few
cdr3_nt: TGCGCCAGCGCCGAGGGGAGGAACACTGAAGCTTTCTTT
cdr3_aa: CASAEGRNTEAFF

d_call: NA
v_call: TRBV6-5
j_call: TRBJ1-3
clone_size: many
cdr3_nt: TGTGCCAGCAGTTACTCGGGACCGATCTCTGGAAACACCATATATTTT
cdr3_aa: CASSYSGPISGNTIYF

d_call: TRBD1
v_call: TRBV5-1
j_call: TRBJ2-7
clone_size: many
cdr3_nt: TGCGCCAGCAGCTTGTTCGGGACAGGGTCCTACGAGCAGTACTTC
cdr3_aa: CASSLFGTGSYEQYF

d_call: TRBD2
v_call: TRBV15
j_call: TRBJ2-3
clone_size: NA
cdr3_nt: TGTGCCACCAGCAGAGCTCAGCGGGAACACACAGATACGCAGTATTTT
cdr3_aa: CATSRAQREHTDTQYF

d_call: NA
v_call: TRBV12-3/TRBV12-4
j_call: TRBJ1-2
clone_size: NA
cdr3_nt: TGTGCCAGCAGTCTCCCCGGAGGGAGGAAGGGCTACACCTTC
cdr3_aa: CASSLPGGRKGYTF

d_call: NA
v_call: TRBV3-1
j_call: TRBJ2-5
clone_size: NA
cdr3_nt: TGTGCCAGCAGCCAAGCCCCAGGGTCGGAGACCCAGTACTTC
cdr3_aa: CASSQAPGSETQYF

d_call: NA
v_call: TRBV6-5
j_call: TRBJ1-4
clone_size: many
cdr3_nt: TGTGCCAGCAGAATTACCCCGGGAGTTGAAAAACTGTTTTTT
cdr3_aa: CASRITPGVEKLFF

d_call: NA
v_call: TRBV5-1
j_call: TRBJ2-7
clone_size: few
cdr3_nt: TGCGCCAGCAGCGCAGTCTCAGGGATGGGGTACGAGCAGTACTTC
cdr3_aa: CASSAVSGMGYEQYF

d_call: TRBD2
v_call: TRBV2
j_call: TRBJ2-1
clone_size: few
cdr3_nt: TGTGCCAGCAGTTTATCTAGCGGGGCTTTTAAGGAGCAGTTCTTC
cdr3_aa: CASSLSSGAFKEQFF

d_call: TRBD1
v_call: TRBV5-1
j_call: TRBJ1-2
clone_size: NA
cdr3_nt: TGCGCCAGCAGCCACACACCGGGACAGGGCGATGGCTACACCTTC
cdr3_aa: CASSHTPGQGDGYTF

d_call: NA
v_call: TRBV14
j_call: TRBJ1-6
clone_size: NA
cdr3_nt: TGTGCCAGCAGCCAAGGCTTGCTCGGTTCACCCCTCCACTTT
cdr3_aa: CASSQGLLGSPLHF

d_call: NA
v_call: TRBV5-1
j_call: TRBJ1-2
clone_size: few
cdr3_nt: TGCGCCAGCAGCGGAGGGCCGGGGTATGGCTACACCTTC
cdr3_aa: CASSGGPGYGYTF

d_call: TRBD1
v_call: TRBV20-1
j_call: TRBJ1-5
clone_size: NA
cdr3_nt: TGCAGTGCCCGTACACAGGGGGTGAGGCAGCCCCAGCATTTT
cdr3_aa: CSARTQGVRQPQHF

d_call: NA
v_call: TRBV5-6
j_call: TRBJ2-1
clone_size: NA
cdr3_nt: TGTGCCAGCAGCTTGGATAGGAGCCATGAGCAGTTCTTC
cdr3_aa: CASSLDRSHEQFF

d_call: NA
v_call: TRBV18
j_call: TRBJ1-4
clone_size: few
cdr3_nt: TGTGCCAGCTCACCACCGATTAGGGACGGCGAAAAACTGTTTTTT
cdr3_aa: CASSPPIRDGEKLFF

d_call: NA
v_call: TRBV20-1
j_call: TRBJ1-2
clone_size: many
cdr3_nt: TGCAGTGCTAGTCGGGGCGAGGGCTACACCTTC
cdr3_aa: CSASRGEGYTF

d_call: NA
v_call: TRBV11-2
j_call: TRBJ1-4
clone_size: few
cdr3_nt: TGTGCCAGCAGCCGTCGGGTAGAGGCTAATGAAAAACTGTTTTTT
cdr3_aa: CASSRRVEANEKLFF

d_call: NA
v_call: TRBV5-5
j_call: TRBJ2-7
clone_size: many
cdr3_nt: TGTGCCAGCATGGAAGGAGTCTACGAGCAGTACTTC
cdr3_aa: CASMEGVYEQYF

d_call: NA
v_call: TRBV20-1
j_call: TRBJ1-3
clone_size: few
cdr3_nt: TGCAGTGCTAGAGAGGACATCTTTCCTGGAAACACCATATATTTT
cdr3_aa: CSAREDIFPGNTIYF

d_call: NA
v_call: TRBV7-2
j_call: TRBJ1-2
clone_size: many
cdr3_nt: TGTGCCAGCAGCCCGCGCCGGACAGACTATGGCTACACCTTC
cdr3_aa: CASSPRRTDYGYTF

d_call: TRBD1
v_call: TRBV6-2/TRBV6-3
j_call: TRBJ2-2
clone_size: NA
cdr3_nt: TGTGCCAGCCGGGCAAGGGGGCCCACCGGGGAGCTGTTTTTT
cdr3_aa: CASRARGPTGELFF

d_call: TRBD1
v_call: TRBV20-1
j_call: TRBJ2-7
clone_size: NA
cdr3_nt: TGCAGTGCTAGGCCTTTGCAGGGGGCACCCTACGAGCAGTACTTC
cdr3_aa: CSARPLQGAPYEQYF

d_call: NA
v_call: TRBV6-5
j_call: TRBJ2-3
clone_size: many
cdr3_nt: TGTGCCAGCAGTTACACGAATGGGAATACGCAGTATTTT
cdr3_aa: CASSYTNGNTQYF

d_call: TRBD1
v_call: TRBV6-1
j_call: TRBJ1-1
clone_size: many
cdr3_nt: TGTGCCAGCGCCCCCAGGGGGAAGGACACTGAAGCTTTCTTT
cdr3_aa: CASAPRGKDTEAFF

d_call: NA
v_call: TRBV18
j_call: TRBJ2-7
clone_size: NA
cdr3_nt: TGTGCCAGCTCACCAACCGGGACGGTAAGCGAGCAGTACTTC
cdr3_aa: CASSPTGTVSEQYF

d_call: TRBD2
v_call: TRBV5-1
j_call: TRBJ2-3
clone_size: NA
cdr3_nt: TGCGCCAGCAGCCCCGGACTAGCGGGGGCCACAGATACGCAGTATTTT
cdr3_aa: CASSPGLAGATDTQYF

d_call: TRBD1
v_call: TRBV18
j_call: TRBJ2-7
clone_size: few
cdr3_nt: TGTGCCAGCTCACCAGGTCCGGGACAGGGGGGCACCGAGCAGTACTTC
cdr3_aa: CASSPGPGQGGTEQYF

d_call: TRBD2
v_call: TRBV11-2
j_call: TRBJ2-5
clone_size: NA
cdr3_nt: TGTGCCAGCAGTTATGGACTAGCGGGGTGGGAGACCCAGTACTTC
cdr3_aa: CASSYGLAGWETQYF

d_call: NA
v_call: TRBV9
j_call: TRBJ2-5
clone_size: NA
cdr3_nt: TGTGCCAGCAGCGGCCCTGTGGAGACCCAGTACTTC
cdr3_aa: CASSGPVETQYF

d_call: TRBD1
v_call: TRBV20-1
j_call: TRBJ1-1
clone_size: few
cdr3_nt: TGCAGTGCAATGGAGGCCGGGACAGGGCTCCTGAACACTGAAGCTTTCTTT
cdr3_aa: CSAMEAGTGLLNTEAFF

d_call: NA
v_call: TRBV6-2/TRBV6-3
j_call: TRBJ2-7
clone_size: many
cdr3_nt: TGTGCCAGCAGTTACGCCGGGGCCTACGAGCAGTACTTC
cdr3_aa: CASSYAGAYEQYF

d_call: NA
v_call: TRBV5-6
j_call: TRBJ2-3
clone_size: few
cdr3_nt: TGTGCCAGCAGCTTACGAACGGCGGATACGCAGTATTTT
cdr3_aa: CASSLRTADTQYF

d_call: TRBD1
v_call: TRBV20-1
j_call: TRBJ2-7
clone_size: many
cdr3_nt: TGCAGTGCTAGGATGACAGGGCACGAGCAGTACTTC
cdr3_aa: CSARMTGHEQYF

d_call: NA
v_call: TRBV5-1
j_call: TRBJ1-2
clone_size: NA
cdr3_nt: TGCGCCAGCAGCTTTAGCAGGGAGGATTATGGCTACACCTTC
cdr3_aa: CASSFSREDYGYTF

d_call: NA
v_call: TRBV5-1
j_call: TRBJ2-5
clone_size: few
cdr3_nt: TGCGCCAGCAGCTTTCGAACAGGACAGACCCAGTACTTC
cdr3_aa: CASSFRTGQTQYF

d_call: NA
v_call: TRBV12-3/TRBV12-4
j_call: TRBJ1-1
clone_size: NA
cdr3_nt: TGTGCCAGTCGAAAGGCAGAGAACACTGAAGCTTTCTTT
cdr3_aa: CASRKAENTEAFF

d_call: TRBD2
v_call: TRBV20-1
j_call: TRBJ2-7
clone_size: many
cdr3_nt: TGCAGCCAAGAGGGACTAGGGGCCCACGAGCAGTACTTC
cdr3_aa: CSQEGLGAHEQYF

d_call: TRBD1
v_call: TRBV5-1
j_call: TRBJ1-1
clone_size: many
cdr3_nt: TGCGCCAGCAGCTGGGGGACAGCGTTGAACACTGAAGCTTTCTTT
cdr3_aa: CASSWGTALNTEAFF

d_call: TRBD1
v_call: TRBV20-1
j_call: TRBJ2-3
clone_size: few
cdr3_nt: TGCAGTGCCAGACAGGGGGCCGTAGATACGCAGTATTTT
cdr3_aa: CSARQGAVDTQYF

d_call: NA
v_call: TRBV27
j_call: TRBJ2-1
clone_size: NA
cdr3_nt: TGTGCCAGCAGGTGGGGAGGGGGCCGGAATGAGCAGTTCTTC
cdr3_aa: CASRWGGGRNEQFF